This passage covers 18 T cell receptor beta chains from one sample sequenced in a study of cytomegalovirus exposure and HLA in healthy donors. The study ran its PCR with 60 Vbeta and 13 Jbeta primers. Profiling relied on immunoSEQ multiplex PCR, and the TCRdb table lists in-frame clones only, not all of them. The table lists 95,000 to 150,000 clones, roughly 77% of them singletons. Source material: PBMCs. These receptors all stem from a man aged 40-55 years in good health and CMV-seronegative.

This rearrangement joins TRBV18 to TRBJ1-1; a possible D gene is TRBD1 (5 bases). Looked up from germline, CDR1 is KGHSH and CDR2 is LQKENI. The V end was cut by 4 bases, the J end by 1 base, with 10 bases between. This CDR3 is built from 14 residues. CDR3 nucleotide sequence: TGTGCCAGCTCACGATTACAGGAGAACACTGAAGCTTTCTTT. Protein: CASSRLQENTEAFF.

The table lists this clone with a few counts. The chain carries TRBV5-1 and TRBJ2-7, with TRBD2 matching 13 bases. The V gene's germline CDR1 is SGHRS and CDR2 YFSETQ. CDR3 length: 16 residues. The V gene end was trimmed by 4 bases and the J gene end by 5 bases; junction bases not matched to a gene: 9. The CDR3 DNA reads as TGCGCCAGCAGCAAAGGGACTAGCGGGACTCCGAACGAGCAGTACTTC. Translated, it gives CASSKGTSGTPNEQYF. The full variable domain, in which reference TRBV5-1 and TRBJ2-7 provide the parts outside the CDR3, is KAGVTQTPRYLIKTRGQQVTLSCSPISGHRSVSWYQQTPGQGLQFLFEYFSETQRNKGNFPGRFSGRQFSNSRSEMNVSTLELGDSALYLCASSKGTSGTPNEQYFGPGTRLTVT.

This clone turned up a few times. The rearrangement links TRBV10-3 to TRBJ1-5, with D unresolved. V was cut by 10 bases and J by 2 bases, with 15 bases left in between. Germline loops: CDR1 ENHRY, CDR2 SYGVKD. There are 14 residues in the CDR3. The CDR3 sequence is CATVPAGRNQPQHF. The DNA of the CDR3 is TGTGCCACCGTCCCCGCAGGCCGCAATCAGCCCCAGCATTTT.

This clone was seen once. CDR3 sequence (DNA): TGTGCCTGGAGTCTCGGGAGAGGCCCAGATACGCAGTATTTT. This gives the protein CAWSLGRGPDTQYF. V gene TRBV30 combines with J gene TRBJ2-3; D might be TRBD2 (6 bases). Germline V gene data show CDR1 as GTSNPN and CDR2 as SVGIG (reference sequence). Between the trimmed V and J ends, which lost 2 bases and 4 bases, there was a span of 13 bases. The CDR3 has 14 amino acids.

The rearrangement links TRBV9 to TRBJ2-7; 9 positions agree with TRBD1. The V and J ends lost 3 bases and 5 bases, in that order; junction bases with no gene match: 12. CDR3 length equals 16 residues. The V gene's germline CDR1 is SGDLS and CDR2 YYNGEE. Here the CDR3 reads CASSADSGTGYNEQYF. DNA of the CDR3: TGTGCCAGCAGCGCGGACAGCGGGACAGGGTACAACGAGCAGTACTTC.

The chain links TRBV7-2 to TRBJ2-3, with D possibly being TRBD2 (6 bases). Trimming removed 5 bases at V and 0 bases at J, with 9 bases between. This CDR3 is 14 amino acids long. CDR1 SGHTA and CDR2 FQGNSA come from the germline V gene. CDR3 amino acids: CASSAAGSTDTQYF. CDR3 in DNA: TGTGCCAGCAGCGCGGCGGGGAGCACAGATACGCAGTATTTT. The variable domain in full, with the rest retrieved from reference TRBV7-2 and TRBJ2-3, is GAGVSQSPSNKVTEKGKDVELRCDPISGHTALYWYRQSLGQGLEFLIYFQGNSAPDKSGLPSDRFSAERTGGSVSTLTIQRTQQEDSAVYLCASSAAGSTDTQYFGPGTRLTVL.

The V and J genes are TRBV28 and TRBJ2-7; D gene unclear. The CDR3 is 12 amino acids. Germline V CDR1 and CDR2: MDHEN, SYDVKM. V was clipped by 3 bases and J by 6 bases, with 9 bases between them. Written as DNA, the CDR3 is TGTGCCAGCAGTTTTGGGCTGCCCGAGCAGTACTTC. Its translation: CASSFGLPEQYF.

This clone appeared once. The chain is built from TRBV7-9 and TRBJ2-1; 9 nucleotides match TRBD2. This CDR3 comprises 15 residues. Germline CDR1 reads SEHNR; CDR2 reads FQNEAQ (reference sequence). V shed 3 bases and J 10 bases; nucleotides not matched to a gene: 10. CDR3 sequence: CASSLRLAGISEQFF. CDR3 sequence (DNA): TGTGCCAGCAGCTTGCGGCTAGCGGGGATCAGCGAGCAGTTCTTC.

The rearrangement links TRBV4-3 to TRBJ1-2; tentatively, D is TRBD1 (6 bases). The CDR3 sequence is 15 residues long. Germline V CDR1 and CDR2: LGHNA, YSLEER. V dropped 4 bases and J dropped 6 bases, with 18 bases sitting between them. CDR3 amino acids: CASSRTQGDIDGYTF. CDR3 DNA: TGCGCCAGCAGCCGTACACAGGGAGATATAGATGGCTACACCTTC.

The V gene is TRBV19, the J gene TRBJ1-6, with D tentatively TRBD1 (6 bases). V was pared by 6 bases and J by 3 bases, with 12 bases between. Germline V lookup: CDR1 LNHDA, CDR2 SQIVND (reference sequence). This CDR3 comprises 15 residues. CDR3 amino acids: CASSGTNVYNSPLHF. The CDR3 DNA is TGTGCCAGTAGCGGGACAAACGTCTATAATTCACCCCTCCACTTT. The variable domain in full, with the rest retrieved from reference TRBV19 and TRBJ1-6, is DGGITQSPKYLFRKEGQNVTLSCEQNLNHDAMYWYRQDPGQGLRLIYYSQIVNDFQKGDIAEGYSVSREKKESFPLTVTSAQKNPTAFYLCASSGTNVYNSPLHFGNGTRLTVT.

The V call is TRBV5-4, the J call TRBJ2-1; 7 nucleotides agree with TRBD2. Germline-derived CDR1 and CDR2 are SGHNT and YYREEE (reference sequence). This CDR3 has 15 residues. J was trimmed by 6 bases and V by 0 bases; bases with no gene match: 6. CDR3 protein: CASSLDGRAGNEQFF. For the CDR3, the DNA is TGTGCCAGCAGCTTGGATGGGAGGGCGGGCAATGAGCAGTTCTTC.

CDR3: CASSDGSSYNSPLHF. The CDR3 DNA reads as TGTGCCAGCAGTGACGGGAGCTCCTATAATTCACCCCTCCACTTT. The J gene is TRBJ1-6, the V gene TRBV28; the D is unclear. This CDR3 comprises 15 residues. V lost 5 bases and J 0 bases, leaving 8 bases between the germline ends. The germline gives CDR1 MDHEN, CDR2 SYDVKM. Based on the CDR3 plus reference TRBV28 and TRBJ1-6, the full variable domain is DVKVTQSSRYLVKRTGEKVFLECVQDMDHENMFWYRQDPGLGLRLIYFSYDVKMKEKGDIPEGYSVSREKKERFSLILESASTNQTSMYLCASSDGSSYNSPLHFGNGTRLTVT.

V gene TRBV6-4 combines with J gene TRBJ1-1; the D gene is possibly TRBD1 (6 bases). Germline CDR1 is MRHNA and CDR2 is SNTAGT. The CDR3 is 16 residues long. V was trimmed by 3 bases and J by 0 bases, leaving 14 bases between them. Here the CDR3 reads CASSDLGQHMNTEAFF. The DNA of the CDR3 is TGTGCCAGCAGTGATCTTGGACAGCACATGAACACTGAAGCTTTCTTT.

The chain uses TRBV19 and TRBJ2-1, with TRBD2 matching 9 bases. Germline loops: CDR1 LNHDA, CDR2 SQIVND (reference sequence). Trimming removed 5 bases from V and 1 base from J; junction bases left unmatched: 6. CDR3 length equals 16 residues. The CDR3 DNA follows: TGTGCCAGTAGTTCCCGGACTAGCGTTTCCTACAATGAGCAGTTCTTC. This gives the protein CASSSRTSVSYNEQFF.

The chain employs TRBV7-2 and TRBJ1-2, with D unresolved. V was shortened by 1 base and J by 2 bases, with 14 bases between the two germline ends. The germline V gene has CDR1 SGHTA and CDR2 FQGNSA. This CDR3 is 16 amino acids long. CDR3 amino acids: CASSLVIATPNYGYTF. In DNA form, the CDR3 reads TGTGCCAGCAGCTTAGTGATCGCTACCCCCAACTATGGCTACACCTTC.

The V and J genes are TRBV19 and TRBJ1-4; 7 bases fit TRBD1. The CDR3 totals 15 residues. The J segment lost 9 bases and the V segment lost 2 bases, leaving 9 bases of the junction unmatched. Germline loops: CDR1 LNHDA, CDR2 SQIVND (reference sequence). This CDR3 reads CASSIHSGGMKKLFF. As DNA, the CDR3 is TGTGCCAGTAGTATACATTCAGGGGGAATGAAAAAACTGTTTTTT.

This chain's CDR3 is CASSPGSDRNSPLHF. In nucleotides, the CDR3 is TGCGCCAGCAGCCCTGGTAGCGACCGTAATTCACCCCTCCACTTT. V is TRBV4-3 and J is TRBJ1-6; D gene ambiguous. The CDR3 has 15 residues. Trimming removed 4 bases from V and 6 bases from J, with 13 bases in between. Germline lookup yields CDR1 LGHNA and CDR2 YSLEER.

The chain couples TRBV23-1 to TRBJ1-2; 8 bases line up with TRBD1. TRBV23-1 is annotated as an ORF whose role is uncertain. V gave up 8 bases and J gave up 4 bases; unmatched junction bases: 9. The CDR3 is 14 residues long. The DNA of the CDR3 is TGCGCCAGCCGCACCGGACAGGGATCCTATGGCTACACCTTC. This sequence encodes CASRTGQGSYGYTF.